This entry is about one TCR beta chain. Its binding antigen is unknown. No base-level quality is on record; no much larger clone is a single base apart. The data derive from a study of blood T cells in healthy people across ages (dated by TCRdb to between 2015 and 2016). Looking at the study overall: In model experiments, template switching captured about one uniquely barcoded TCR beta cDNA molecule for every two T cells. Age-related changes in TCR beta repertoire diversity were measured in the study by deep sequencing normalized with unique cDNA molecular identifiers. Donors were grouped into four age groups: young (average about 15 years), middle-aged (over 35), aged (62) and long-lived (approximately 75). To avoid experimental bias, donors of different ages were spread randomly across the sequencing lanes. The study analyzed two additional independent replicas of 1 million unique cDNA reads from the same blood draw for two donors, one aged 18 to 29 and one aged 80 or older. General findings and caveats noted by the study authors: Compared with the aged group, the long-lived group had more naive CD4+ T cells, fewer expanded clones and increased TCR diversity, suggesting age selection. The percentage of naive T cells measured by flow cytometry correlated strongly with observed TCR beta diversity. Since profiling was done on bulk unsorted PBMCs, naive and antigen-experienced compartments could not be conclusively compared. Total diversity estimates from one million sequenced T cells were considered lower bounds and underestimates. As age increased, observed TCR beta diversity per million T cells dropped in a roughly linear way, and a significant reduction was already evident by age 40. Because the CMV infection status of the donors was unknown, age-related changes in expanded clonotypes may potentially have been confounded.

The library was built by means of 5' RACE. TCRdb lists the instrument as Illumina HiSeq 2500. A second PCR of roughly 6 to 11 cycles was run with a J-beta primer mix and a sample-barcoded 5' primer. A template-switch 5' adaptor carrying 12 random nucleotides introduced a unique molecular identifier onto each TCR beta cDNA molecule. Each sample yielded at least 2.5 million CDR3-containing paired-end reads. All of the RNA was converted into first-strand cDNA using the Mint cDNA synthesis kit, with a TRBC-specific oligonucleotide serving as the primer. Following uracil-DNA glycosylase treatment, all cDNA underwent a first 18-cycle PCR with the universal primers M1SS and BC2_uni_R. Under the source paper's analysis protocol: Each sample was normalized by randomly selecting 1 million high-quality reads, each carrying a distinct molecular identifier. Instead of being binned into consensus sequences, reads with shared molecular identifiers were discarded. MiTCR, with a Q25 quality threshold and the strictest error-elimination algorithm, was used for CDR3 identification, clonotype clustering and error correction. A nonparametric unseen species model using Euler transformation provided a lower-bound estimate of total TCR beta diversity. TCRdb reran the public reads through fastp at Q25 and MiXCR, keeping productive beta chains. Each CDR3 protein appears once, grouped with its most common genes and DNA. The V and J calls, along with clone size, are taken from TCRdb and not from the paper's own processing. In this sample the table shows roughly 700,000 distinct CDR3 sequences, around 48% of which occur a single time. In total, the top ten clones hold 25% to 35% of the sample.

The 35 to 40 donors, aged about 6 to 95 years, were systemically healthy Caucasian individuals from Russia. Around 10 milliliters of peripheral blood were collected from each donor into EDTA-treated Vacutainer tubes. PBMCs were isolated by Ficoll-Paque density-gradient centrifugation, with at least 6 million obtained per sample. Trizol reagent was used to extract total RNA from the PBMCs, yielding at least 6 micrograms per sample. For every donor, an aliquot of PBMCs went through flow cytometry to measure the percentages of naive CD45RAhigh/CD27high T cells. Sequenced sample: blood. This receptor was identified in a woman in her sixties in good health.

The DNA is as follows: TGTGCCAGCAGCTTTACTAGCGGACACACAGATACGCAGTATTTT. This is translated as CASSFTSGHTDTQYF. This receptor chain uses TRBV7-2 and TRBJ2-3, with 8 central nucleotides matching TRBD2. Germline trimming: 3 bases from V, 2 bases from J; junction bases outside gene matches: 4. The germline V gene supplies CDR1 SGHTA and CDR2 FQGNSA. The CDR3 spans 15 residues, from the cysteine through the phenylalanine. Of all the DNA, just the CDR3 is kept, 45 bases in frame from base 1.